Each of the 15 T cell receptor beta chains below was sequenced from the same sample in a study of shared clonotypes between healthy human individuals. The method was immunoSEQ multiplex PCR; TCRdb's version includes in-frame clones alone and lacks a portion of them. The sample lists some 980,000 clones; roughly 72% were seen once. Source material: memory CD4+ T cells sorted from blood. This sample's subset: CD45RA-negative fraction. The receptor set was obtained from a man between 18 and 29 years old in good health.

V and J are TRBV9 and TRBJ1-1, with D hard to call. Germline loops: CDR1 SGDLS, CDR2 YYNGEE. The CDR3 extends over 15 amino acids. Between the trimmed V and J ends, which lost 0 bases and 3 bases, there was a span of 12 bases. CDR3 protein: CASSVGGGYDTEAFF. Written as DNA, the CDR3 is TGTGCCAGCAGCGTAGGGGGAGGGTATGACACTGAAGCTTTCTTT.

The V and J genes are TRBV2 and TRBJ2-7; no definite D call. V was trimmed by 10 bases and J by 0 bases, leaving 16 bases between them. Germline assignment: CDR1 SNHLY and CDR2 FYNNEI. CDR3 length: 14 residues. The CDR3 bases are TGTGCCACCTTGGACCGGACGATCTCCTACGAGCAGTACTTC. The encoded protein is CATLDRTISYEQYF.

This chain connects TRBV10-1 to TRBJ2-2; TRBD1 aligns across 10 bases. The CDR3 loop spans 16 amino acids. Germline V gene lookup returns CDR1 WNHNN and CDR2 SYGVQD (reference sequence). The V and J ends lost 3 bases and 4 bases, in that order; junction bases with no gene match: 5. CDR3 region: CASSDQRTGGTGELFF. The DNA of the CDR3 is TGCGCCAGCAGTGATCAGAGGACAGGGGGCACCGGGGAGCTGTTTTTT.

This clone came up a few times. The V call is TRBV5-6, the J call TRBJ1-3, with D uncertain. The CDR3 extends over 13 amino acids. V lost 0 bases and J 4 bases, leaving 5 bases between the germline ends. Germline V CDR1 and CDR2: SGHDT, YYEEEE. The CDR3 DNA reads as TGTGCCAGCAGCTTGGTACAGGGAAACACCATATATTTT. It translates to CASSLVQGNTIYF.

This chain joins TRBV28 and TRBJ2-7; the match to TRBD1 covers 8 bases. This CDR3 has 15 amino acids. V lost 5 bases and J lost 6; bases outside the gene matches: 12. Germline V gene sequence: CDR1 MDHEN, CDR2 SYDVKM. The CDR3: CASSLAGTGGGEQYF. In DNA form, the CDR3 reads TGTGCCAGCAGTCTCGCCGGGACAGGCGGCGGCGAGCAGTACTTC.

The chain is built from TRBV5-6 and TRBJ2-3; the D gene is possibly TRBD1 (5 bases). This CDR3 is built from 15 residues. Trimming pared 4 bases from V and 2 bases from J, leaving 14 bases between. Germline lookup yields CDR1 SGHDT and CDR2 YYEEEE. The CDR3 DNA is TGTGCCAGCAGCCAAACAGGAAGGGTCACAGATACGCAGTATTTT. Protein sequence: CASSQTGRVTDTQYF.

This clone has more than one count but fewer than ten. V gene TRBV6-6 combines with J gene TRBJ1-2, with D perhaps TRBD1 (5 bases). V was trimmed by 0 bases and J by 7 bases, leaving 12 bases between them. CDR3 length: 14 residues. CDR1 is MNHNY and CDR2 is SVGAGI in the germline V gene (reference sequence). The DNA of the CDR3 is TGTGCCAGCAGTTACTCTCAGGGACTAACTGGCTACACCTTC. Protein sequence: CASSYSQGLTGYTF.

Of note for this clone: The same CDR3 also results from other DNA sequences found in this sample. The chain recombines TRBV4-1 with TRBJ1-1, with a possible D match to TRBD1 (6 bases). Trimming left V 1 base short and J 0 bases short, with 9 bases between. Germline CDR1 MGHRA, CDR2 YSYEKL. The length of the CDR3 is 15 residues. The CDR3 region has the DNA TGCGCCAGCAGCCAAGGGCAGGGGATGAACACTGAAGCTTTCTTT. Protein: CASSQGQGMNTEAFF.

CDR3 sequence reads: CASSEEAGTVSEQYF. In nucleotides, the CDR3 is TGTGCCAGCAGTGAAGAGGCCGGGACAGTTTCCGAGCAGTACTTC. The chain combines TRBV2 with TRBJ2-7; 7 nucleotides agree with TRBD1. Per the germline V gene, CDR1 is SNHLY and CDR2 is FYNNEI. Trimming cost V 1 base and J 6 bases; bases outside gene matches: 9. This CDR3 contains 15 residues. The full variable domain, in which reference TRBV2 and TRBJ2-7 provide the parts outside the CDR3, is EPEVTQTPSHQVTQMGQEVILRCVPISNHLYFYWYRQILGQKVEFLVSFYNNEISEKSEIFDDQFSVERPDGSNFTLKIRSTKLEDSAMYFCASSEEAGTVSEQYFGPGTRLTVT.

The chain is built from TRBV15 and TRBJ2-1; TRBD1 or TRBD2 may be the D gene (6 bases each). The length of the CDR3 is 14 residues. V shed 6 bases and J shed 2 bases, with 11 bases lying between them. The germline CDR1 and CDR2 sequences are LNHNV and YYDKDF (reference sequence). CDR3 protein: CATRGGTPYNEQFF. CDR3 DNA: TGTGCCACCAGAGGGGGGACCCCCTACAATGAGCAGTTCTTC.

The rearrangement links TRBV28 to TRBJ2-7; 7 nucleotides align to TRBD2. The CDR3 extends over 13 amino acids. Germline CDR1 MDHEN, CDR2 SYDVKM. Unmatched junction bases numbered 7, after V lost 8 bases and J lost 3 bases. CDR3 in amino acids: CASLNPGGYEQYF. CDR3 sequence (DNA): TGTGCCAGCTTAAATCCGGGGGGCTACGAGCAGTACTTC.

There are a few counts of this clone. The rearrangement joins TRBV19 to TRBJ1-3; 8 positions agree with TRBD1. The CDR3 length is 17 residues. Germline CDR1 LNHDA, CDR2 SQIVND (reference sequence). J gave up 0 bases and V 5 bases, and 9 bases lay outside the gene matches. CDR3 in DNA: TGTGCCAGTAGTCGAACCTCAGGGGGCAACTCTGGAAACACCATATATTTT. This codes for CASSRTSGGNSGNTIYF.

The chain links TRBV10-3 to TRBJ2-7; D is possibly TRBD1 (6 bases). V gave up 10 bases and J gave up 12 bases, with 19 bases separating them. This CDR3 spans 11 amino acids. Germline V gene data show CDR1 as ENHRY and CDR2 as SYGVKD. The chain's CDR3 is CATMGALGRYF. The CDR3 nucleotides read TGTGCCACGATGGGGGCCTTAGGTCGGTACTTC.

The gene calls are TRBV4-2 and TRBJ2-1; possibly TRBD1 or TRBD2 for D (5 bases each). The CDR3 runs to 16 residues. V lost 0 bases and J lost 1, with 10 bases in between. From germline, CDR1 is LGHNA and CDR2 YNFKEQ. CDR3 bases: TGTGCCAGCAGCCAAGACGGGACGCCATCCTACAATGAGCAGTTCTTC. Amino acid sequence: CASSQDGTPSYNEQFF.

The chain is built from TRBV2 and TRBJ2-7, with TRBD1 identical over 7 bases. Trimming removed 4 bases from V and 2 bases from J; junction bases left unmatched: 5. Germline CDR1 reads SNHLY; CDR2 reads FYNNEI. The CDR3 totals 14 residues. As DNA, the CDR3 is TGTGCCAGCAGTGTGACAGGGTCAACCTACGAGCAGTACTTC. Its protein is CASSVTGSTYEQYF.